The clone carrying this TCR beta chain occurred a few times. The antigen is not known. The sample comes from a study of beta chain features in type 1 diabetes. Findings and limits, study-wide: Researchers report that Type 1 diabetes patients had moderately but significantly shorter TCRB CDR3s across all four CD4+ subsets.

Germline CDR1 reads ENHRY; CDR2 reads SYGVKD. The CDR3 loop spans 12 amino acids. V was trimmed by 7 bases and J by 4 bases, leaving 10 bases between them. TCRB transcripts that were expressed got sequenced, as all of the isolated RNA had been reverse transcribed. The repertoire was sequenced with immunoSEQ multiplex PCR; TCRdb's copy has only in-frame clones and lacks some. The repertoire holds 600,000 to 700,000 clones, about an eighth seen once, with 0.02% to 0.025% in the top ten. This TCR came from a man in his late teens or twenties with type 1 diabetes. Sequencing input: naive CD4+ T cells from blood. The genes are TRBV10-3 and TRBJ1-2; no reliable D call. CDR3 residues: CAITEDAYGYTF. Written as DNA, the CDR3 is TGTGCCATCACCGAGGACGCCTATGGCTACACCTTC.